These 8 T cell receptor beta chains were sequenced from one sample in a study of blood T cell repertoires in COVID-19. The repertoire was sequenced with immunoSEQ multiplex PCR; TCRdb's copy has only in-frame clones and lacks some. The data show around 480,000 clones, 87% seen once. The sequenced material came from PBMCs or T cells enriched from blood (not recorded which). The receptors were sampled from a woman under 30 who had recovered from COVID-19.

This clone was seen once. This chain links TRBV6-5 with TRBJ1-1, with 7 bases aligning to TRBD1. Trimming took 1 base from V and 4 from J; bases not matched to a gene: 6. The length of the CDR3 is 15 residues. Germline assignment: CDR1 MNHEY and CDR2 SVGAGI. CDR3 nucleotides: TGTGCCAGCAGTTACTGGGCAGGGGGGAGCACTGAAGCTTTCTTT. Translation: CASSYWAGGSTEAFF.

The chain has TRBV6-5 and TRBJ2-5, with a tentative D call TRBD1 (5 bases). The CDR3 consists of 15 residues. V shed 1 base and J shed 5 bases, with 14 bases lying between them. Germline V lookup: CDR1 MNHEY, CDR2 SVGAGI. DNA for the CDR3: TGTGCCAGCAGTTACTACAGGTTAACTCGGGAGACCCAGTACTTC. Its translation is CASSYYRLTRETQYF.

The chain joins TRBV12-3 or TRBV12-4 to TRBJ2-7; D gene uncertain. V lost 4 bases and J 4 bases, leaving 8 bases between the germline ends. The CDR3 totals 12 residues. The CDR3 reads CASSSRLYEQYF. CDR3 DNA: TGTGCCAGCAGTTCCCGCCTATACGAGCAGTACTTC.

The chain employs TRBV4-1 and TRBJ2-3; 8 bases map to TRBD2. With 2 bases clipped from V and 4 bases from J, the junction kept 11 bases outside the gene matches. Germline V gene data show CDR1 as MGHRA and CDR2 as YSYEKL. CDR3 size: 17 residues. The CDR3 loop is CASSQFFRTSIADTQYF. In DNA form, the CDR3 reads TGCGCCAGCAGCCAATTCTTCCGGACTAGCATTGCAGATACGCAGTATTTT.

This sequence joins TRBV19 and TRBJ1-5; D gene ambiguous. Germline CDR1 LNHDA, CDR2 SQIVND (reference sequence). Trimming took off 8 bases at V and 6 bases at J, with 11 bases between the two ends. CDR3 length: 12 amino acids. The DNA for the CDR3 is TGTGCCAGTCGCCGGGGAGGTCAGCCCCAGCATTTT. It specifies CASRRGGQPQHF.

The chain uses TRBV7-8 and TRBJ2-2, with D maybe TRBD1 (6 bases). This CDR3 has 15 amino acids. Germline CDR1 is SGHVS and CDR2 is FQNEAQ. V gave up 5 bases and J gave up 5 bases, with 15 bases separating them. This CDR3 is CASSRTWQGTGELFF. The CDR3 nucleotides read TGTGCCAGCAGCCGGACGTGGCAGGGGACCGGGGAGCTGTTTTTT.

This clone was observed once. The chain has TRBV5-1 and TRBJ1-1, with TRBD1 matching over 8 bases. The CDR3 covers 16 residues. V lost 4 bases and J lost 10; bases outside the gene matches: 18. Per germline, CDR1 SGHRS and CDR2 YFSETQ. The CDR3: CASSRATSGGVLGAFF. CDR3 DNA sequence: TGCGCCAGCAGCCGAGCTACTTCAGGGGGCGTGTTAGGAGCTTTCTTT.

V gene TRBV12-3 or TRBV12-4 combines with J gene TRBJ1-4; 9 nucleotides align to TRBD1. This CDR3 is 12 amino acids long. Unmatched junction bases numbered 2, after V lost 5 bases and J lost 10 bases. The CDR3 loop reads CASSLGQGKLFF. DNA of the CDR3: TGTGCCAGCAGTCTGGGACAGGGAAAACTGTTTTTT.